Presented here are 29 T cell receptor beta chains from one specimen sequenced in a study of CD8 T cells in ankylosing spondylitis. One entry per CDR3 protein, called by TCRdb with MiXCR from the 5' RACE reads. Found here are about 400,000 distinct CDR3 sequences, 20% to 25% of them singletons; the top ten hold around 17%. The antigens of these receptors remain unknown. Overall study results and limits: A TCR beta motif made of eight highly homologous variants seemed typical of ankylosing spondylitis blood.

The sample consisted of blood, either unsorted or a sorted T cell fraction (not recorded which). The receptor source for this set is a male donor with ankylosing spondylitis.

This clonotype was observed a few times. The chain carries TRBV7-9 and TRBJ2-5; TRBD2 agrees at 9 bases. This CDR3 has 15 residues. The ends lost 5 bases at V and 5 bases at J; junction bases unmatched: 9. Looked up from germline, CDR1 is SEHNR and CDR2 is FQNEAQ (reference sequence). The DNA for the CDR3 is TGTGCCAGCAGCGAGCGCGGGAGGGCCGTGGAGACCCAGTACTTC. It specifies CASSERGRAVETQYF.

The chain carries TRBV7-2 and TRBJ1-1, with no clear D. The CDR3 totals 16 residues. Looked up from germline, CDR1 is SGHTA and CDR2 is FQGNSA. Trimming cost V 6 bases and J 0 bases, with 17 bases left between them. The CDR3 loop is CASRSDGTFMNTEAFF. CDR3 DNA sequence: TGTGCCAGCAGATCGGACGGAACCTTCATGAACACTGAAGCTTTCTTT. The full variable domain, in which reference TRBV7-2 and TRBJ1-1 provide the parts outside the CDR3, is GAGVSQSPSNKVTEKGKDVELRCDPISGHTALYWYRQSLGQGLEFLIYFQGNSAPDKSGLPSDRFSAERTGGSVSTLTIQRTQQEDSAVYLCASRSDGTFMNTEAFFGQGTRLTVV.

The chain recombines TRBV2 with TRBJ2-2; D may be TRBD1 or TRBD2 (7 bases each). The CDR3 runs to 14 residues. Trimming took 7 bases from V and 6 from J, leaving 15 bases between them. The germline V gene encodes CDR1 SNHLY and CDR2 FYNNEI. The CDR3 nucleotides read TGTGCCAGCATTTTACAGGGGAGGGCCGGGGAGCTGTTTTTT. It codes for CASILQGRAGELFF.

The chain combines TRBV12-3 or TRBV12-4 with TRBJ2-1, with 12 bases identical to TRBD2. The CDR3 spans 16 residues. V shed 6 bases, J shed 8 bases, and the junction held 11 bases outside the gene matches. CDR3 loop: CASRPRLAGVGYEQFF. CDR3 sequence (DNA): TGTGCCAGCAGACCGCGACTAGCGGGAGTAGGATATGAGCAGTTCTTC.

This clonotype was observed a few times. V usage is TRBV6-1 and J usage is TRBJ2-2; D uncertain. CDR1 is MNHNS, CDR2 SASEGT, per germline. The CDR3 has 13 residues. V gave up 6 bases and J gave up 12 bases, with 17 bases separating them. For the CDR3, the DNA is TGTGCCAGCAGATCGACCGGGCCCCTCCAGCTGTTTTTT. Translation gives CASRSTGPLQLFF.

This sequence joins TRBV12-3 or TRBV12-4 and TRBJ2-2, with 7 bases that match TRBD2. This CDR3 is built from 14 residues. The junction had 8 bases not matched to a gene; V was cut back by 7 bases and J by 6 bases. The DNA of the CDR3 is TGTGCCAGCATTGGGGGGGAATGGGCCGGGGAGCTGTTTTTT. This sequence encodes CASIGGEWAGELFF.

This clonotype was seen at least ten times. The gene calls are TRBV5-1 and TRBJ1-1; the D is unclear. V lost 0 bases and J 5 bases, leaving 17 bases between the germline ends. Germline CDR1 is SGHRS and CDR2 is YFSETQ. The CDR3 runs 16 residues. This chain's CDR3 is CASSLGEAGGGTEAFF. CDR3 bases: TGCGCCAGCAGCTTGGGGGAGGCGGGCGGAGGGACTGAAGCTTTCTTT.

The V call is TRBV2, the J call TRBJ2-1; 10 bases agree with TRBD2. There are 17 residues in the CDR3. Germline V gene lookup returns CDR1 SNHLY and CDR2 FYNNEI. V was pared by 2 bases and J by 9 bases, with 13 bases of the junction left unmatched. The CDR3 region has the DNA TGTGCCAGCAGTGAACCCAAAAGGGCTAGCGGGAGCTCTGAGCAGTTCTTC. Its protein product is CASSEPKRASGSSEQFF.

This clonotype showed up just a few times. The J gene is TRBJ1-1, the V gene TRBV5-5, with no clear D. The CDR3 is made up of 14 amino acids. Trimming pared 0 bases from V and 6 bases from J, leaving 12 bases between. The V gene's germline CDR1 is SGHKS and CDR2 YYEKEE (reference sequence). This CDR3 reads CASSLAGVKAEAFF. The DNA for the CDR3 is TGTGCCAGCAGCTTGGCGGGAGTTAAGGCTGAAGCTTTCTTT.

The chain joins TRBV2 to TRBJ1-3, with no clear D. This CDR3 has 13 amino acids. V was shortened by 0 bases and J by 6 bases, with 6 bases between the two germline ends. Per the germline V gene, CDR1 is SNHLY and CDR2 is FYNNEI. The CDR3 nucleotides are TGTGCCAGCAGTGAAGCGAATGTAAACACCATATATTTT. Amino acid sequence: CASSEANVNTIYF.

The chain recombines TRBV20-1 with TRBJ1-4; the D gene is possibly TRBD1 (5 bases). CDR3 length: 14 amino acids. CDR1 and CDR2 (germline): DFQATT, SNEGSKA (reference sequence). Trimming pared 2 bases from V and 4 bases from J, leaving 11 bases between. The CDR3 bases are TGCAGTGCTAGAATGGGCAGGGTTAATGAAAAACTGTTTTTT. Its protein is CSARMGRVNEKLFF.

V usage is TRBV12-3 or TRBV12-4 and J usage is TRBJ2-7; a weak D match, TRBD2 (5 bases). The CDR3 totals 14 residues. The V gene lost 5 bases and the J gene lost 1 base, with 12 bases spanning the gap. The CDR3 DNA is TGTGCCAGCAGTGGAGGCTACAAATCCTACGAGCAGTACTTC. Its translation is CASSGGYKSYEQYF.

This clonotype was seen a few times. The chain is built from TRBV7-9 and TRBJ1-4; 8 nucleotides align to TRBD1. V was pared by 5 bases and J by 0 bases, with 5 bases of the junction left unmatched. The CDR3 spans 16 residues. From germline, CDR1 is SEHNR and CDR2 FQNEAQ (reference sequence). The CDR3 region is CASSRPQGATNEKLFF. The CDR3 DNA is TGTGCCAGCAGCCGGCCACAGGGGGCAACTAATGAAAAACTGTTTTTT.

The genes are TRBV18 and TRBJ1-1; D remains unclear. Germline CDR1 reads KGHSH; CDR2 reads LQKENI. This CDR3 comprises 14 residues. V gave up 6 bases and J gave up 6 bases, with 17 bases separating them. This CDR3 is CASSPGPTRAEAFF. CDR3 DNA sequence: TGTGCCAGCTCCCCCGGACCGACGCGGGCTGAAGCTTTCTTT. The variable domain in full, completed from reference TRBV18 and TRBJ1-1, reads NAGVMQNPRHLVRRRGQEARLRCSPMKGHSHVYWYRQLPEEGLKFMVYLQKENIIDESGMPKERFSAEFPKEGPSILRIQQVVRGDSAAYFCASSPGPTRAEAFFGQGTRLTVV.

V gene TRBV28 combines with J gene TRBJ2-7; 8 nucleotides line up with TRBD2. The CDR3 runs 17 residues. With V trimmed by 6 bases and J by 0 bases, 13 bases remained unmatched. Per germline, CDR1 MDHEN and CDR2 SYDVKM. As DNA, the CDR3 is TGTGCCAGCAGCCAAGGACTAGCCTTCCGGTCCTCCTACGAGCAGTACTTC. Translation gives CASSQGLAFRSSYEQYF. The variable domain in full, with the rest retrieved from reference TRBV28 and TRBJ2-7, is DVKVTQSSRYLVKRTGEKVFLECVQDMDHENMFWYRQDPGLGLRLIYFSYDVKMKEKGDIPEGYSVSREKKERFSLILESASTNQTSMYLCASSQGLAFRSSYEQYFGPGTRLTVT.

A few counts support this clonotype. The chain has TRBV2 and TRBJ2-4, with a weak D call TRBD1 (5 bases). Trimming removed 0 bases from V and 0 bases from J, with 15 bases in between. The germline V gene encodes CDR1 SNHLY and CDR2 FYNNEI. The CDR3 totals 18 residues. The CDR3 DNA follows: TGTGCCAGCAGTGAAGCAGACCCGGCTGGACAAGCCAAAAACATTCAGTACTTC. Protein sequence: CASSEADPAGQAKNIQYF.

The CDR3 spells CASSLEPTDTQYF. CDR3 DNA: TGTGCCAGCAGCTTAGAACCCACAGATACGCAGTATTTT. The rearrangement joins TRBV7-3 to TRBJ2-3; D unresolved. Trimming left V 2 bases short and J 2 bases short, with 5 bases between. The CDR3 is 13 amino acids. CDR1 is SGHTA, CDR2 FQGTGA, per germline.

The V gene is TRBV28, the J gene TRBJ1-1; the D is unclear. Germline CDR1 reads MDHEN; CDR2 reads SYDVKM. CDR3 size: 11 residues. Trimming stripped 3 bases from V and 10 bases from J, with 9 bases between. The CDR3 sequence: CASSFMVAAFF. The CDR3 DNA follows: TGTGCCAGCAGTTTCATGGTCGCAGCTTTCTTT.

This clonotype was counted between two and nine times. The chain is built from TRBV20-1 and TRBJ2-3; D gene unclear. Germline CDR1 DFQATT, CDR2 SNEGSKA (reference sequence). This CDR3 has 14 residues. The germline V and J ends were trimmed by 5 bases and 2 bases, with 14 bases remaining between them. This CDR3 is CSAPKGGFTDTQYF. For the CDR3, the DNA is TGCAGTGCTCCGAAGGGCGGCTTCACAGATACGCAGTATTTT.

This clonotype was detected a few times. The V call is TRBV6-1, the J call TRBJ2-7, with 14 bases identical to TRBD2. Germline CDR1 MNHNS, CDR2 SASEGT. After removal of 6 bases from V and 6 bases from J, the junction contained 7 bases not matched to a gene. The CDR3 is made up of 15 amino acids. The CDR3 protein is CASRGTSGSTGEQYF. In DNA, the CDR3 is TGTGCCAGCAGGGGGACTAGCGGGAGCACGGGCGAGCAGTACTTC.

The V gene is TRBV2, the J gene TRBJ2-2; maybe TRBD1 (6 bases). Trimming took 7 bases from V and 5 from J, leaving 11 bases between them. Per germline, CDR1 SNHLY and CDR2 FYNNEI. The CDR3 runs 13 residues. The CDR3 spells CASNIQGTGELFF. CDR3 nucleotides: TGTGCCAGCAACATACAGGGAACCGGGGAGCTGTTTTTT. Looking up the rest from reference TRBV2 and TRBJ2-2 gives the full variable domain: EPEVTQTPSHQVTQMGQEVILRCVPISNHLYFYWYRQILGQKVEFLVSFYNNEISEKSEIFDDQFSVERPDGSNFTLKIRSTKLEDSAMYFCASNIQGTGELFFGEGSRLTVL.

This clonotype was seen repeatedly, ten times or more. V usage is TRBV15 and J usage is TRBJ2-3, with 12 bases lining up with TRBD2. The length of the CDR3 is 17 residues. The ends lost 4 bases at V and 3 bases at J; junction bases unmatched: 8. The V gene's germline CDR1 is LNHNV and CDR2 YYDKDF (reference sequence). The CDR3 sequence is CATSINTGTSGTDTQYF. CDR3 bases: TGTGCCACCAGCATTAACACCGGGACTAGCGGGACAGATACGCAGTATTTT. The full variable domain, with the rest looked up from reference TRBV15 and TRBJ2-3, is DAMVIQNPRYQVTQFGKPVTLSCSQTLNHNVMYWYQQKSSQAPKLLFHYYDKDFNNEADTPDNFQSRRPNTSFCFLDIRSPGLGDTAMYLCATSINTGTSGTDTQYFGPGTRLTVL.

This clonotype was recorded a few times. The CDR3, as DNA: TGCGCCAGCAGCACCGGACTGAACTACTACGAGCAGTACTTC. Its protein is CASSTGLNYYEQYF. The rearrangement uses TRBV5-1 and TRBJ2-7, with a possible D match to TRBD2 (5 bases). Germline CDR1 and CDR2: SGHRS and YFSETQ. The V end lost 4 bases, the J end lost 3 bases, and 14 bases lay between the germline ends. This CDR3 has 14 amino acids. The entire variable domain, with the rest obtained from reference TRBV5-1 and TRBJ2-7, is as follows: KAGVTQTPRYLIKTRGQQVTLSCSPISGHRSVSWYQQTPGQGLQFLFEYFSETQRNKGNFPGRFSGRQFSNSRSEMNVSTLELGDSALYLCASSTGLNYYEQYFGPGTRLTVT.

This sequence joins TRBV20-1 and TRBJ1-5; maybe TRBD1 (5 bases). This CDR3 comprises 13 residues. Trimming took off 3 bases at V and 6 bases at J, with 12 bases between the two ends. In germline, CDR1 is DFQATT, CDR2 SNEGSKA (reference sequence). The CDR3 reads CSARAGSRQPQHF. The DNA of the CDR3 is TGCAGTGCTAGGGCAGGGTCCCGTCAGCCCCAGCATTTT.

This clonotype has a handful of counts. CDR3 in DNA: TGTGCCATCAGTGGACCGGGGACCCCTTACGAGCAGTACTTC. Protein: CAISGPGTPYEQYF. This chain uses TRBV10-3 with TRBJ2-7; D tentatively reads TRBD1 or TRBD2 (5 bases each). Germline V gives CDR1 ENHRY, CDR2 SYGVKD. The CDR3 runs 14 residues. V lost 4 bases, J lost 4 bases, and 14 bases lay in between.

This clonotype has ten or more counts. The chain recombines TRBV29-1 with TRBJ2-3; no clear D. V was trimmed by 3 bases and J by 3 bases, leaving 13 bases between them. The germline V gene has CDR1 SQVTM and CDR2 ANQGSEA. The CDR3 sequence is 14 residues long. CDR3 residues: CSVDSSSVTDTQYF. CDR3 in DNA: TGCAGCGTTGATAGTAGCAGCGTAACAGATACGCAGTATTTT.

Ten or more counts support this clonotype. The chain joins TRBV24-1 to TRBJ2-5; 9 bases fit TRBD2. Losses at the gene ends were 8 bases for V and 6 bases for J; bases not matched to a gene: 9. This CDR3 has 14 residues. The germline CDR1 and CDR2 sequences are KGHDR and SFDVKD. CDR3 sequence reads: CATTGSGSRKTQYF. The DNA of the CDR3 is TGTGCCACCACGGGTAGCGGGAGTAGAAAGACCCAGTACTTC.

This clonotype occurred many times. DNA of the CDR3: TGTGCCAGCAGTGTTTACGAAAATCAGCCCCAGCATTTT. It translates to CASSVYENQPQHF. V and J are TRBV2 and TRBJ1-5; D call uncertain. The germline CDR1 and CDR2 sequences are SNHLY and FYNNEI. The length of the CDR3 is 13 residues. With 4 bases removed from V and 4 bases from J, the gap between germline ends came to 8 bases.

This clonotype was found a few times. The chain uses TRBV27 and TRBJ2-5; tentatively, D is TRBD2 (5 bases). V shed 3 bases and J shed 6 bases, with 17 bases lying between them. Germline-derived CDR1 and CDR2 are MNHEY and SMNVEV (reference sequence). This CDR3 has 15 residues. CDR3 nucleotides: TGTGCCAGCAGTTTCGGGATAGAGAGTCGAAAGACCCAGTACTTC. Protein sequence: CASSFGIESRKTQYF.